The 32 T cell receptor beta chains presented below share a single source sample, sequenced in a study of cytomegalovirus exposure and HLA in healthy donors. Vbeta (60) and Jbeta (13) primers were used in the PCR. Here immunoSEQ multiplex PCR was the method, and the copy in TCRdb shows in-frame clones only, minus some. The table has about 43,000 clones, about half seen once. Sequencing was carried out using PBMCs. The receptors come from a man in his 60s in good health and CMV-seronegative.

This chain connects TRBV5-4 to TRBJ1-2; D may be TRBD1 (5 bases). V was trimmed by 3 bases and J by 4 bases, leaving 10 bases between them. CDR1 is SGHNT, CDR2 YYREEE, per germline (reference sequence). The CDR3 contains 13 residues. The CDR3 sequence is CASSWGEGYGYTF. DNA for the CDR3: TGTGCCAGCAGCTGGGGGGAGGGCTATGGCTACACCTTC.

The chain links TRBV30 to TRBJ1-2; D unresolved. Deletions cut 0 bases from V and 2 bases from J, with 16 bases between. The CDR3 is 16 amino acids. From germline, CDR1 is GTSNPN and CDR2 SVGIG (reference sequence). Here the CDR3 DNA reads TGTGCCTGGAGTGTAGAGGGAGGAGGACGGAACTATGGCTACACCTTC. As protein: CAWSVEGGGRNYGYTF.

The chain recombines TRBV29-1 with TRBJ2-7; 7 nucleotides agree with TRBD2. This CDR3 is 12 amino acids long. The junction had 5 bases not matched to a gene; V was cut back by 7 bases and J by 2 bases. Germline V lookup: CDR1 SQVTM, CDR2 ANQGSEA. CDR3: CSGGGGAYEQYF. CDR3 nucleotides: TGCAGCGGGGGGGGAGGGGCCTACGAGCAGTACTTC.

In this sample, this clone turned up a few times. V usage is TRBV2 and J usage is TRBJ2-7; a weak D match, TRBD1 (6 bases). The CDR3 runs 16 residues. The germline V gene has CDR1 SNHLY and CDR2 FYNNEI. V was pared by 3 bases and J by 0 bases, with 15 bases between. CDR3 loop: CASSEKRDTFSYEQYF. The CDR3 bases are TGTGCCAGCAGTGAGAAGAGGGACACCTTCTCCTACGAGCAGTACTTC.

This clone was observed a few times. CDR3 sequence: CASSLGSSGNTIYF. CDR3 DNA: TGCGCCAGCAGCTTGGGCAGCTCTGGAAACACCATATATTTT. V gene TRBV5-1 combines with J gene TRBJ1-3; D unclear. Per the germline V gene, CDR1 is SGHRS and CDR2 is YFSETQ. V was cut by 0 bases and J by 0 bases, with 4 bases left in between. There are 14 residues in the CDR3. The full variable domain, rest sourced from reference TRBV5-1 and TRBJ1-3, is KAGVTQTPRYLIKTRGQQVTLSCSPISGHRSVSWYQQTPGQGLQFLFEYFSETQRNKGNFPGRFSGRQFSNSRSEMNVSTLELGDSALYLCASSLGSSGNTIYFGEGSWLTVV.

The chain joins TRBV7-2 to TRBJ1-4; TRBD1 might be the D (6 bases). Germline V gene data show CDR1 as SGHTA and CDR2 as FQGNSA. V was trimmed by 2 bases and J by 3 bases, leaving 10 bases between them. The CDR3 covers 15 residues. CDR3 bases: TGTGCCAGCAGCTTACAGGGGCGCGCTAATGAAAAACTGTTTTTT. Amino acid sequence: CASSLQGRANEKLFF.

The gene calls are TRBV7-9 and TRBJ2-1; a weak D match, TRBD2 (5 bases). Germline V gene sequence: CDR1 SEHNR, CDR2 FQNEAQ (reference sequence). Trimming stripped 2 bases from V and 1 base from J, with 12 bases between. This CDR3 is built from 16 residues. The CDR3: CASSLSLAGSYNEQFF. For the CDR3, the DNA is TGTGCCAGCAGCTTAAGTCTAGCTGGATCCTACAATGAGCAGTTCTTC.

This clone showed up just a few times. The genes are TRBV28 and TRBJ1-1; D is unresolved. The CDR3 is made up of 13 amino acids. Germline lookup yields CDR1 MDHEN and CDR2 SYDVKM. V lost 3 bases to trimming and J lost 3 bases, with 8 bases between them. The CDR3 sequence is CASSFRGYTEAFF. CDR3 nucleotide sequence: TGTGCCAGCAGTTTCAGAGGGTACACTGAAGCTTTCTTT.

The chain couples TRBV13 to TRBJ1-2, with 11 bases that match TRBD1. The CDR3 consists of 15 residues. Germline loops: CDR1 PRHDT, CDR2 FYEKMQ (reference sequence). Trimming cost V 1 base and J 4 bases; bases outside gene matches: 2. This CDR3 reads CASSLVGTGGYGYTF. CDR3 coding DNA: TGTGCCAGCAGCTTAGTCGGGACAGGGGGCTATGGCTACACCTTC.

V and J are TRBV5-1 and TRBJ2-1; the match to TRBD2 covers 7 bases. The CDR3 covers 14 residues. Germline CDR1 reads SGHRS; CDR2 reads YFSETQ. Trimming removed 6 bases from V and 6 bases from J; junction bases left unmatched: 9. The DNA of the CDR3 is TGCGCCAGCAACCCGGGAGCTAGCGGCAATGAGCAGTTCTTC. Protein product: CASNPGASGNEQFF.

This clone has just a few counts. The chain uses TRBV4-1 and TRBJ1-1; tentatively, D is TRBD1 (5 bases). The ends were cut back, 3 bases at V and 5 bases at J, with 16 bases in the middle. Germline V CDR1 and CDR2: MGHRA, YSYEKL. CDR3 length: 15 amino acids. CDR3 in amino acids: CASSQELKGVTEAFF. The DNA for the CDR3 is TGCGCCAGCAGCCAGGAATTGAAAGGGGTGACTGAAGCTTTCTTT.

This chain links TRBV30 with TRBJ2-2; 7 bases map to TRBD2. The germline V gene has CDR1 GTSNPN and CDR2 SVGIG (reference sequence). Trimming at V came to 2 bases and at J to 5 bases, leaving 11 bases not matched to a gene. The CDR3 contains 16 residues. The CDR3 DNA sequence: TGTGCCTGGAGTCCTCGGTCCCGGCGGGGGACCGGGGAGCTGTTTTTT. This codes for CAWSPRSRRGTGELFF.

The chain carries TRBV14 and TRBJ2-1; possibly TRBD2 for D (7 bases). The CDR3 contains 14 residues. The germline V gene has CDR1 SGHDN and CDR2 FVKESK. V lost 4 bases and J lost 6, with 13 bases in between. The CDR3 nucleotides are TGTGCCAGCAGCCTGGGGGCGGGAGCCAATGAGCAGTTCTTC. It encodes CASSLGAGANEQFF.

This clone was detected only a few times. This chain links TRBV7-9 with TRBJ1-3; D gene unclear. The germline V gene encodes CDR1 SEHNR and CDR2 FQNEAQ (reference sequence). The CDR3 runs 14 residues. Trimming left V 2 bases short and J 2 bases short, with 7 bases between. CDR3 in DNA: TGTGCCAGCAGCTTAAGTGCAGCTGGAAACACCATATATTTT. As protein: CASSLSAAGNTIYF.

This clone was found a few times. CDR3 loop: CASSWDRNYGYTF. CDR3 bases: TGTGCCAGCAGCTGGGACAGGAACTATGGCTACACCTTC. The V gene is TRBV28, the J gene TRBJ1-2, with 8 bases lining up with TRBD1. Germline lookup yields CDR1 MDHEN and CDR2 SYDVKM. J was trimmed by 2 bases and V by 6 bases; bases with no gene match: 2. The length of the CDR3 is 13 residues.

The chain joins TRBV2 to TRBJ1-2; D not resolved. The V end lost 0 bases, the J end lost 4 bases, and 6 bases lay between the germline ends. The CDR3 runs 13 residues. The germline gives CDR1 SNHLY, CDR2 FYNNEI. This CDR3 reads CASSEASAYGYTF. For the CDR3, the DNA is TGTGCCAGCAGTGAAGCCAGTGCCTATGGCTACACCTTC.

The chain uses TRBV7-2 and TRBJ2-2; tentative D call: TRBD1 (6 bases). This CDR3 region has 16 residues. CDR1 is SGHTA, CDR2 FQGNSA, per germline. V was trimmed by 4 bases and J by 4 bases, leaving 16 bases between them. The CDR3 DNA sequence: TGTGCCAGCAGCTCAGGGGACACCGCTCTCACCGGGGAGCTGTTTTTT. Its translation is CASSSGDTALTGELFF.

This clone was seen a few times. This chain joins TRBV7-9 and TRBJ1-1; the match to TRBD1 covers 10 bases. Losses at the gene ends were 2 bases for V and 4 bases for J; bases not matched to a gene: 4. Per germline, CDR1 SEHNR and CDR2 FQNEAQ (reference sequence). The CDR3 is made up of 15 amino acids. The CDR3 sequence is CASSLQTGGFTEAFF. The DNA of the CDR3 is TGTGCCAGCAGCTTACAGACAGGGGGCTTCACTGAAGCTTTCTTT.

The rearrangement joins TRBV29-1 to TRBJ1-2, with D possibly matching TRBD1 (6 bases). There are 11 residues in the CDR3. V dropped 7 bases and J dropped 4 bases, with 10 bases sitting between them. Germline V CDR1 and CDR2: SQVTM, ANQGSEA. CDR3 loop: CSARQVYGYTF. The CDR3 DNA reads TGCAGCGCCCGACAGGTCTATGGCTACACCTTC.

The chain has TRBV7-2 and TRBJ2-7, with D perhaps TRBD1 (6 bases). The CDR3 extends over 15 amino acids. The germline V gene encodes CDR1 SGHTA and CDR2 FQGNSA. V was pared by 1 base and J by 4 bases, with 14 bases between. The CDR3 reads CASSLVIGQPYEQYF. CDR3 bases: TGTGCCAGCAGCTTAGTTATCGGACAGCCATACGAGCAGTACTTC.

J is TRBJ1-4 and V is TRBV10-3, with 9 nucleotides matching TRBD1. From germline, CDR1 is ENHRY and CDR2 SYGVKD. The CDR3 consists of 16 residues. The J segment lost 8 bases and the V segment lost 3 bases, leaving 10 bases of the junction unmatched. CDR3 sequence reads: CAISDRFGTGREKLFF. The DNA of the CDR3 is TGTGCCATCAGTGACCGTTTCGGGACAGGGCGGGAAAAACTGTTTTTT.

This chain uses TRBV29-1 with TRBJ1-1, with a tentative D call TRBD1 (5 bases). The CDR3 is 16 residues long. The germline V gene encodes CDR1 SQVTM and CDR2 ANQGSEA. The V and J ends lost 6 bases and 0 bases respectively, with 20 bases between them. The CDR3 is CSVFNPGLGMNTEAFF. The DNA for the CDR3 is TGCAGCGTATTTAATCCGGGACTAGGGATGAACACTGAAGCTTTCTTT. The full variable domain, in which reference TRBV29-1 and TRBJ1-1 provide the parts outside the CDR3, is SAVISQKPSRDICQRGTSLTIQCQVDSQVTMMFWYRQQPGQSLTLIATANQGSEATYESGFVIDKFPISRPNLTFSTLTVSNMSPEDSSIYLCSVFNPGLGMNTEAFFGQGTRLTVV.

The chain has TRBV7-6 and TRBJ2-1, with 7 positions matching TRBD2. The length of the CDR3 is 16 residues. The V segment lost 6 bases and the J segment 4 bases; nucleotides outside the gene matches: 12. Germline CDR1 reads SGHVS; CDR2 reads FNYEAQ. The chain's CDR3 is CASRPAGGRKYNEQFF. In DNA, the CDR3 is TGTGCCAGCAGACCAGCAGGCGGGAGAAAGTACAATGAGCAGTTCTTC.

The chain has TRBV27 and TRBJ2-2, with D possibly matching TRBD2 (6 bases). The CDR3 runs to 14 residues. Between the trimmed V and J ends, which lost 4 bases and 6 bases, there was a span of 12 bases. CDR1 and CDR2 (germline): MNHEY, SMNVEV (reference sequence). In nucleotides, the CDR3 is TGTGCCAGCAGTTCATGGGCGGGGCCCGGGGAGCTGTTTTTT. Translation gives CASSSWAGPGELFF.

The DNA for the CDR3 is TGTGCCAGCAGCCGGGGACTAGCGGGAGATGGTGAGCAGTTCTTC. Amino acid sequence: CASSRGLAGDGEQFF. The chain uses TRBV7-2 and TRBJ2-1, with 14 bases fitting TRBD2. The CDR3 has 15 residues. The germline V gene encodes CDR1 SGHTA and CDR2 FQGNSA. Unmatched junction bases numbered 6, after V lost 5 bases and J lost 9 bases.

This clone was counted a few times. This chain uses TRBV4-2 with TRBJ1-6, with 12 bases aligning to TRBD1. CDR3 length equals 17 residues. With V trimmed by 2 bases and J by 7 bases, 6 bases remained unmatched. CDR1 is LGHNA, CDR2 YNFKEQ, per germline. CDR3: CASSQPGTGGGNSPLHF. In nucleotides, the CDR3 is TGTGCCAGCAGCCAACCTGGGACAGGGGGCGGAAATTCACCCCTCCACTTT.

The chain has TRBV5-4 and TRBJ2-3, with 7 bases aligning to TRBD2. The germline gives CDR1 SGHNT, CDR2 YYREEE (reference sequence). The V segment lost 6 bases and the J segment 2 bases; nucleotides outside the gene matches: 12. This CDR3 spans 16 amino acids. The chain's CDR3 is CASTLGGGSPTDTQYF. CDR3 sequence (DNA): TGTGCCAGCACGTTGGGTGGCGGGAGTCCCACAGATACGCAGTATTTT.

The chain combines TRBV4-1 with TRBJ2-7; D perhaps matches TRBD2 (5 bases). Deletions cut 0 bases from V and 1 base from J, with 13 bases between. Per germline, CDR1 MGHRA and CDR2 YSYEKL. CDR3 size: 16 residues. CDR3 region: CASSQDRGLYSYEQYF. The CDR3 DNA follows: TGCGCCAGCAGCCAAGATCGAGGGCTTTATTCCTACGAGCAGTACTTC.

The chain combines TRBV7-7 with TRBJ2-3; 10 nucleotides line up with TRBD2. CDR1 SSHAT and CDR2 FNYEAQ come from the germline V gene (reference sequence). The CDR3 covers 15 residues. V shed 5 bases and J 6 bases; nucleotides not matched to a gene: 8. CDR3 protein: CASSPASGSRDTQYF. The CDR3 DNA sequence: TGTGCCAGCAGCCCTGCTAGCGGGAGCAGGGATACGCAGTATTTT.

There are a few counts of this clone. The V gene is TRBV5-4, the J gene TRBJ2-7; possibly TRBD2 for D (6 bases). Germline V CDR1 and CDR2: SGHNT, YYREEE (reference sequence). V was shortened by 4 bases and J by 0 bases, with 20 bases between the two germline ends. The CDR3 contains 17 residues. The CDR3 DNA reads as TGTGCCAGCAGCCCAGGGACCTCTAGCGCGACCTCCTACGAGCAGTACTTC. Translating gives CASSPGTSSATSYEQYF.

The chain couples TRBV21-1 to TRBJ2-3; TRBD2 is the table's D call, not checked against the DNA. TRBV21-1 counts as a pseudogene. This CDR3 is built from 15 residues. CDR3 protein: CASTSGGDSTDTQYF. CDR3 sequence (DNA): TGTGCCAGCACTAGCGGAGGGGATAGCACAGATACGCAGTATTTT.

The chain has TRBV6-6 and TRBJ2-3, with a tentative D call TRBD2 (6 bases). The length of the CDR3 is 15 residues. Trimming shortened V by 7 bases and J by 1 base, and 15 bases separated the two germline ends. CDR1 is MNHNY, CDR2 SVGAGI, per germline (reference sequence). CDR3 loop: CASTITGGGTDTQYF. The CDR3 region has the DNA TGTGCCAGCACCATTACCGGCGGGGGCACAGATACGCAGTATTTT.